The clone carrying this TCR beta chain appeared once. In the source study's methods: Amplification from reference gene primers served as the basis for estimated nucleated cell counts. The assay was immunoSEQ multiplex PCR, and TCRdb's table has in-frame clones only and misses some. The D gene and trimming were derived from the DNA, and the V and J assignments and clone size from that table. The table has 200,000 or so clones, roughly four fifths seen once; the top ten hold 10% to 15%. The record originates from a study of blood T cell repertoires in COVID-19. Study-wide background: The United States, Italy and Spain supplied acute and convalescent COVID-19 samples. The analysed material was cDNA or gDNA that came from T cells, B-cell-depleted T cells, or PBMCs.

This CDR3 region has 16 residues. V trimming: 6 bases; J trimming: 2 bases; junction bases outside the gene matches: 11. The germline V gene has CDR1 SGHVS and CDR2 FNYEAQ. The specimen sequenced was peripheral blood. The TCR originated in an elderly woman with COVID-19, enrolled during active disease. The gene calls are TRBV7-6 and TRBJ2-7; 9 bases agree with TRBD2. DNA for the CDR3: TGTGCCAGCAGTTCCGGGGTAGCGGGAGATCCCTACGAGCAGTACTTC. Its protein product is CASSSGVAGDPYEQYF.